This T cell receptor (beta chain) was documented in a study of T cells in Graves' hyperthyroidism and ophthalmopathy. Points from the study as a whole: Most expanded thyroid clonotypes above 0.001 also appeared in blood. Ophthalmopathy was identified by the model a median about 6.8 months ahead of onset.

Notes on this clonotype: The antigen is undetermined.

There were TCR beta CDR3 regions amplified from RNA transcripts. In the first-round RT-PCR of the TCR CDR3, the HTBI primer set was used. TCRdb redid the calling of the multiplex PCR reads with MiXCR, one entry per CDR3 protein. This table holds a few hundred thousand distinct CDR3 sequences, around 46% found once. Germline CDR1 reads ENHRY; CDR2 reads SYGVKD. V was pared by 4 bases and J by 6 bases, with 15 bases between. The CDR3 covers 14 residues. The sequencing input was peripheral blood or thyroid tissue (not recorded which). The V gene is TRBV10-3, the J gene TRBJ1-2; D perhaps matches TRBD1 (5 bases). The receptor's source is a woman in her late teens or twenties with Graves' hyperthyroidism. Here the CDR3 reads CAISGAGKTDGYTF. CDR3 nucleotides: TGTGCCATCAGTGGGGCCGGGAAGACAGATGGCTACACCTTC.